Shown below are 14 T cell receptor beta chains from a single sample sequenced in a study of identical twins. One entry per CDR3 protein, called by TCRdb with MiXCR from the 5' RACE reads. This sample has around 1.7 million distinct CDR3 sequences; less than 40% occur once, and the top ten carry over 0.25%. The specimen was cord blood. The receptor source for this set is a newborn girl in good health.

The gene calls are TRBV11-2 and TRBJ2-7; D tentatively fits TRBD1 or TRBD2 (5 bases each). This CDR3 contains 15 residues. Trimming removed 1 base from V and 7 bases from J, with 17 bases in between. Germline assignment: CDR1 SGHAT and CDR2 FQNNGV. The CDR3 protein is CASSLALFKWGEQYF. DNA for the CDR3: TGTGCCAGCAGCTTAGCCCTATTCAAATGGGGGGAGCAGTACTTC.

This sequence joins TRBV4-1 and TRBJ2-7; D may be TRBD1 (5 bases). With 5 bases removed from V and 2 bases from J, the gap between germline ends came to 19 bases. The germline V gene has CDR1 MGHRA and CDR2 YSYEKL. The length of the CDR3 is 16 residues. CDR3 region: CASSSHLGQDTYEQYF. Written as DNA, the CDR3 is TGCGCCAGCAGCTCACATCTGGGGCAGGATACCTACGAGCAGTACTTC.

In DNA form, the CDR3 reads TGTGCCAGCAGTGAAAAGGCGGGAGGGTTCAAAAACATTCAGTACTTC. Its protein product is CASSEKAGGFKNIQYF. J is TRBJ2-4 and V is TRBV25-1; TRBD2 agrees at 9 bases. Per the germline V gene, CDR1 is MGHDK and CDR2 is SYGVNS. V lost 2 bases, J lost 3 bases, and 5 bases stayed unmatched. The CDR3 has 16 residues.

This chain uses TRBV7-2 with TRBJ1-1; D is uncertain. The V gene lost 5 bases and the J gene lost 5 bases, with 18 bases spanning the gap. There are 15 residues in the CDR3. Germline V gene lookup returns CDR1 SGHTA and CDR2 FQGNSA. The CDR3 nucleotides are TGTGCCAGCAGCCCCGACTTGAGGGCTGCGACTGAAGCTTTCTTT. It yields the protein CASSPDLRAATEAFF.

The genes are TRBV20-1 and TRBJ2-7; no clear D gene. Germline CDR1 is DFQATT and CDR2 is SNEGSKA (reference sequence). This CDR3 region has 12 residues. The V end lost 4 bases, the J end lost 2 bases, and 9 bases lay between the germline ends. CDR3 residues: CSATSSTYEQYF. CDR3 nucleotides: TGCAGTGCTACGTCATCTACCTACGAGCAGTACTTC.

Worth noting for this clonotype: The germline gene is not matched at one end of the junction; a read error may be the cause. J is TRBJ2-7 and V is TRBV27; D is uncertain. This CDR3 is 12 amino acids long. Germline V gene lookup returns CDR1 MNHEY and CDR2 SMNVEV (reference sequence). The CDR3 reads CASSSISYEQSF. The CDR3 nucleotides read TGTGCCAGCAGTTCAATTTCCTACGAGCAGTCCTTC.

CDR3 in amino acids: CASSLTGDGRNQPQHF. DNA of the CDR3: TGTGCCAGCAGCTTGACAGGGGACGGGCGCAATCAGCCCCAGCATTTT. The chain employs TRBV7-9 and TRBJ1-5; 8 positions agree with TRBD1. Germline CDR1 SEHNR, CDR2 FQNEAQ (reference sequence). After removal of 3 bases from V and 2 bases from J, the junction contained 6 bases not matched to a gene. The CDR3 totals 16 residues.

This chain links TRBV27 with TRBJ2-5; 7 bases fit TRBD2. V lost 3 bases and J lost 11; bases outside the gene matches: 18. This CDR3 has 16 residues. Germline loops: CDR1 MNHEY, CDR2 SMNVEV (reference sequence). The CDR3 coding sequence is TGTGCCAGCAGTTTCCGGGGGTTCAGGCTAGCGGAGAGGCAGTACTTC. Residues: CASSFRGFRLAERQYF.

Only a few counts were recorded for this clonotype. The chain uses TRBV2 and TRBJ2-1; D gene ambiguous. There are 11 residues in the CDR3. Germline CDR1 is SNHLY and CDR2 is FYNNEI. The V and J ends lost 7 bases and 8 bases respectively, with 9 bases between them. CDR3 sequence (DNA): TGTGCCAGCAAACTTGGCGATGAGCAGTTCTTC. It encodes CASKLGDEQFF. The whole variable domain, filled in from reference TRBV2 and TRBJ2-1, reads EPEVTQTPSHQVTQMGQEVILRCVPISNHLYFYWYRQILGQKVEFLVSFYNNEISEKSEIFDDQFSVERPDGSNFTLKIRSTKLEDSAMYFCASKLGDEQFFGPGTRLTVL.

This clonotype appeared once. The chain recombines TRBV28 with TRBJ1-5, with 7 bases matching TRBD1. The CDR3 runs to 13 residues. After removal of 5 bases from V and 5 bases from J, the junction contained 3 bases not matched to a gene. The germline V gene has CDR1 MDHEN and CDR2 SYDVKM. The chain's CDR3 is CASSPGQYQPQHF. The CDR3 DNA is TGTGCCAGCAGTCCGGGACAGTATCAGCCCCAGCATTTT.

Concerning this clonotype: One end of the junction does not line up with germline, which may come from a read error. This chain links TRBV7-9 with TRBJ1-1, with D maybe TRBD1 (6 bases). CDR3 length: 12 residues. Germline CDR1 SEHNR, CDR2 FQNEAQ (reference sequence). CDR3 DNA sequence: TGTGCCGGCAGCTTGACAGGAGAGAAAGCTTTCTTT. Translation gives CAGSLTGEKAFF.

V usage is TRBV4-2 and J usage is TRBJ1-4, with TRBD1 as a possible D gene (5 bases). V was cut by 1 base and J by 2 bases, with 11 bases left in between. CDR1 LGHNA and CDR2 YNFKEQ come from the germline V gene. The CDR3 consists of 16 residues. The CDR3 spells CASSQGTGRTNEKLFF. The CDR3 bases are TGTGCCAGCAGCCAAGGTACAGGACGGACTAATGAAAAACTGTTTTTT.

Notes on this clonotype: Mismatch with germline at one junction end may stem from a read error. The J gene is TRBJ2-4, the V gene TRBV5-1; D may be TRBD1 or TRBD2 (6 bases each). The CDR3 contains 14 residues. Looked up from germline, CDR1 is SGHRS and CDR2 is YFSETQ. This CDR3 is CASSLLGGKDIQYF. The CDR3 DNA sequence: TGCGCCAGCAGCTTGCTGGGGGGCAAAGACATTCAGTACTTC.

This rearrangement joins TRBV5-1 to TRBJ1-1; D may be TRBD1 (6 bases). The germline V and J ends were trimmed by 3 bases and 5 bases, with 17 bases remaining between them. Germline values: CDR1 SGHRS, CDR2 YFSETQ. The CDR3 sequence is 15 residues long. CDR3 coding DNA: TGCGCCAGCAGCTATAACAGGGTTCAGGGTACTGAAGCTTTCTTT. Its translation: CASSYNRVQGTEAFF. Combining the CDR3 with reference TRBV5-1 and TRBJ1-1 gives the whole variable domain KAGVTQTPRYLIKTRGQQVTLSCSPISGHRSVSWYQQTPGQGLQFLFEYFSETQRNKGNFPGRFSGRQFSNSRSEMNVSTLELGDSALYLCASSYNRVQGTEAFFGQGTRLTVV.